This T cell receptor (beta chain) was identified during a study of T cell clonality in common variable immunodeficiency. Overall study results and limits: Patient heterogeneity in the CVID cohort limited correlations between repertoire features and clinical complications. CVID subjects showed higher TCRbeta clonality than healthy controls. Fewer TCRbeta clones were shared among CVID subjects than controls.

In its sample, this clone was seen many times. Its specificity is unknown. The read gets to within 3 residues of the CDR3 end, and the germline J gene fills in the rest. Deletions cut 3 bases from V and 6 bases from J, with 17 bases between. The germline gives CDR1 GTSNPN, CDR2 SVGIG (reference sequence). The CDR3 runs 14 residues. Sequenced by immunoSEQ multiplex PCR; TCRdb stores in-frame clones only, minus some. This sample comprises some 38,000 clones, none seen once only. Donors gave roughly 5 to 9 ml heparinized peripheral whole blood. Sequencing was done on a sample of peripheral blood mononuclear cells. The receptor was isolated from a person between 18 and 70 years old in good health. V usage is TRBV30 and J usage is TRBJ1-1, with D possibly TRBD1 on 6 matching bases. Incomplete CDR3 DNA: TGTGCCTGGAGCGCCCGACAGGCGGGCGCTGAA. Protein product: CAWSARQAGAE. The full CDR3 protein reads CAWSARQAGAEAFF.